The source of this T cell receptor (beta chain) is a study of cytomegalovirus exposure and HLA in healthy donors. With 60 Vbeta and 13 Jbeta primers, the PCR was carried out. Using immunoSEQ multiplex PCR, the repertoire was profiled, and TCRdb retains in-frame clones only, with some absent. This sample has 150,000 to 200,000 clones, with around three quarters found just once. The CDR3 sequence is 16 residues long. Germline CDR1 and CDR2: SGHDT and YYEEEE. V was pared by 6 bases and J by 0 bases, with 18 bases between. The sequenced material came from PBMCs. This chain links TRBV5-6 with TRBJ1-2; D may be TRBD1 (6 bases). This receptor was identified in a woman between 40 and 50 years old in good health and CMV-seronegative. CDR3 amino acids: CASTLDRGLANYGYTF. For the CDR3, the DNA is TGTGCCAGCACCCTGGACAGAGGTTTAGCTAACTATGGCTACACCTTC. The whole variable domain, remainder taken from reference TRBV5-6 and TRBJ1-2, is DAGVTQSPTHLIKTRGQQVTLRCSPKSGHDTVSWYQQALGQGPQFIFQYYEEEERQRGNFPDRFSGHQFPNYSSELNVNALLLGDSALYLCASTLDRGLANYGYTFGSGTRLTVV.